These 15 T cell receptor beta chains originate from one sample sequenced in a study of monozygotic twins with inflammatory bowel disease. Reprocessing the 5' RACE reads, TCRdb reports a single entry for every CDR3 protein and omits DNA. This sample's table has just under 45,000 distinct CDR3 sequences. Sequencing was done on a sample of blood. Receptor source: a human donor with ulcerative colitis or Crohn's disease, or a healthy co-twin of an affected twin (not recorded which).

The chain couples TRBV5-1 to TRBJ2-5; TCRdb indicates TRBD1, and absent DNA this call remains unverified. The CDR3 consists of 14 residues. Germline CDR1 and CDR2: SGHRS and YFSETQ. The CDR3: CASSPGQGEETQYF.

The gene calls are TRBV7-9 and TRBJ2-2. Germline CDR1 is SEHNR and CDR2 is FQNEAQ (reference sequence). This CDR3 comprises 12 residues. The CDR3 sequence is CASSFSGGELFF. Combining the CDR3 with reference TRBV7-9 and TRBJ2-2 gives the whole variable domain DTGVSQNPRHKITKRGQNVTFRCDPISEHNRLYWYRQTLGQGPEFLTYFQNEAQLEKSRLLSDRFSAERPKGSFSTLEIQRTEQGDSAMYLCASSFSGGELFFGEGSRLTVL.

The chain uses TRBV24-1 and TRBJ2-1; the D gene TCRdb calls, TRBD2, cannot be checked with no DNA. The CDR3 consists of 16 residues. Germline V CDR1 and CDR2: KGHDR, SFDVKD. The CDR3 protein is CATSDASGRHYNEQFF.

V and J are TRBV4-1 and TRBJ2-1; with no DNA, the TCRdb D assignment of TRBD2 cannot be verified. CDR1 and CDR2 from the germline V gene are MGHRA and YSYEKL. This CDR3 comprises 14 residues. Here the CDR3 reads CASSQDGGRREQFF.

The chain has TRBV20-1 and TRBJ1-2; TCRdb's D call, TRBD1, is unchecked because there is no DNA. Germline assignment: CDR1 DFQATT and CDR2 SNEGSKA (reference sequence). The CDR3 runs 12 residues. The CDR3 loop reads CSAREQGWGYTF.

The chain couples TRBV30 to TRBJ2-7; absent DNA, TCRdb's TRBD2 call cannot be checked. Germline values: CDR1 GTSNPN, CDR2 SVGIG (reference sequence). The CDR3 is 11 residues long. CDR3 protein: CAWSVMGLQYF.

The chain joins TRBV15 to TRBJ2-1; TCRdb names TRBD1, which stays unverified in the absence of DNA. CDR1 and CDR2 from the germline V gene are LNHNV and YYDKDF (reference sequence). There are 17 residues in the CDR3. CDR3 amino acids: CATSSYGGQGAFNEQFF.

The chain carries TRBV24-1 and TRBJ1-1. There are 12 residues in the CDR3. Per germline, CDR1 KGHDR and CDR2 SFDVKD. The CDR3 sequence is CATRGMNTEAFF.

This chain connects TRBV28 to TRBJ2-1; TCRdb names TRBD1, which stays unverified in the absence of DNA. The CDR3 extends over 17 amino acids. Germline V CDR1 and CDR2: MDHEN, SYDVKM. The CDR3: CASSYLTGRGRSNEQFF.

CDR3 amino acids: CASSSPRAGGANVLTF. The gene calls are TRBV7-2 and TRBJ2-6; the D call from TCRdb, TRBD1, cannot be confirmed without DNA. The CDR3 consists of 16 residues. Germline loops: CDR1 SGHTA, CDR2 FQGNSA.

The rearrangement links TRBV27 to TRBJ1-1. Germline assignment: CDR1 MNHEY and CDR2 SMNVEV (reference sequence). The CDR3 consists of 12 residues. The CDR3 here is CASRRLNTEAFF.

This CDR3 reads CATSRERTENQPQHF. The J gene is TRBJ1-5, the V gene TRBV15; the D gene TCRdb calls, TRBD1, cannot be checked with no DNA. This CDR3 is 15 amino acids long. From germline, CDR1 is LNHNV and CDR2 YYDKDF (reference sequence).

The rearrangement uses TRBV21-1 and TRBJ2-1; lacking DNA, the TRBD2 call made by TCRdb goes unchecked. TRBV21-1 is given as a pseudogene. The CDR3 runs 16 residues. The CDR3 here is CASSRPRDLLYNEQFF.

The chain carries TRBV7-2 and TRBJ2-3; without DNA, the TCRdb call of TRBD1 cannot be checked. Germline V gene data show CDR1 as SGHTA and CDR2 as FQGNSA. The CDR3 has 14 amino acids. The CDR3 loop is CASRKSGTTDTQYF.

The chain recombines TRBV12-3 or TRBV12-4 with TRBJ1-2. This CDR3 has 15 residues. Here the CDR3 reads CASSPSTGPSYGYTF.